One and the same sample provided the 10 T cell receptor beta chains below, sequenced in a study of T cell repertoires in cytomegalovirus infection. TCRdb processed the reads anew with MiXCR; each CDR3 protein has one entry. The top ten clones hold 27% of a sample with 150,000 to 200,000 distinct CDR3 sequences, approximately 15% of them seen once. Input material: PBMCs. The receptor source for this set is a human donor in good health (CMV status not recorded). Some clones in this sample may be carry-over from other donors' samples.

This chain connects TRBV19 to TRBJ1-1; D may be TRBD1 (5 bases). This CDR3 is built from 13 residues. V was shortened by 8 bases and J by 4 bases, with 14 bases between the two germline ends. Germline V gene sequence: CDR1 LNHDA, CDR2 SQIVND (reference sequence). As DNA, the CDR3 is TGTGCCAGTCGGGACGGGAGAGTCACTGAAGCTTTCTTT. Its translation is CASRDGRVTEAFF.

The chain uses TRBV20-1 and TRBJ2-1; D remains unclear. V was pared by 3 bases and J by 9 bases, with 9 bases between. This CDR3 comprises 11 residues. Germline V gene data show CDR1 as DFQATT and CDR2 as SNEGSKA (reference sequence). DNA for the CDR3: TGCAGTGCTAGCTGGGCAACTGAGCAGTTCTTC. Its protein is CSASWATEQFF.

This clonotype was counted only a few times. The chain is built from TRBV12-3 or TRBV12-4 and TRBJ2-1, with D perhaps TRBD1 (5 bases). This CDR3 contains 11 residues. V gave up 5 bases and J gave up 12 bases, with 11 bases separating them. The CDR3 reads CASSPGYWQFF. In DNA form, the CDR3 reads TGTGCCAGCAGTCCAGGGTATTGGCAGTTCTTC.

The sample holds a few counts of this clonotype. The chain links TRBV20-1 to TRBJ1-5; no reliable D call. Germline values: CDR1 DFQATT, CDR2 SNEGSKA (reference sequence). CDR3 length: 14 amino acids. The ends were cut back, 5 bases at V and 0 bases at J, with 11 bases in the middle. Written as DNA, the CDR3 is TGCAGTGCTCTCAGCCTTTATAGCAATCAGCCCCAGCATTTT. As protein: CSALSLYSNQPQHF.

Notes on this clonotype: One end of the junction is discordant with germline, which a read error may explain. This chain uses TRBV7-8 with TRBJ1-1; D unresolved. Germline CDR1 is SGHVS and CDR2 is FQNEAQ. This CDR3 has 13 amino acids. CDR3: CASSLDLNTEVFF. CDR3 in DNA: TGTGCCAGCAGCTTAGACTTGAACACTGAAGTTTTCTTT.

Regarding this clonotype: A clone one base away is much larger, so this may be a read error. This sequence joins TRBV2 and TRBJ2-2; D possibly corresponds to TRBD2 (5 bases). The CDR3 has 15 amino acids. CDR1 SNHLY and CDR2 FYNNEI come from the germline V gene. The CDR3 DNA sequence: TGTGCCAGCAGTGAAGTCACCACCATGCCCGGGGAGCTGGTTTTT. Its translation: CASSEVTTMPGELVF.

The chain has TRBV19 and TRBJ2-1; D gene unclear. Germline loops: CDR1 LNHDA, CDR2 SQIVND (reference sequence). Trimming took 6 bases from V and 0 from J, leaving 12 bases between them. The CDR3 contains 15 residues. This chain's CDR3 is CASSLTFISYNEQFF. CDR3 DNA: TGTGCCAGTAGCTTGACATTCATCTCCTACAATGAGCAGTTCTTC.

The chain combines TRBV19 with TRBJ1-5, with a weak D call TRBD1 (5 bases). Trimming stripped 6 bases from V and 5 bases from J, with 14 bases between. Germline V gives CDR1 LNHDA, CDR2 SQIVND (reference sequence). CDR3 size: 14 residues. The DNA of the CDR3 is TGTGCCAGTAGAACGGGACTCATTCATCAGCCCCAGCATTTT. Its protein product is CASRTGLIHQPQHF.

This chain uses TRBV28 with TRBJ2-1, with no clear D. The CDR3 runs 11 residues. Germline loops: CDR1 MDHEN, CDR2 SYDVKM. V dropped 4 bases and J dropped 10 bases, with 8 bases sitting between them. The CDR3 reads CASSSRWEQFF. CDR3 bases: TGTGCCAGCAGTTCCCGTTGGGAGCAGTTCTTC.

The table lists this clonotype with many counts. The DNA of the CDR3 is TGTGCCAGCAGCCTTACTAGCGGGGGCCGTGAGGAGCAGTTCTTC. This encodes CASSLTSGGREEQFF. This chain connects TRBV12-3 or TRBV12-4 to TRBJ2-1, with 11 bases matching TRBD2. Trimming cost V 6 bases and J 10 bases; bases outside gene matches: 11. The CDR3 spans 15 residues.